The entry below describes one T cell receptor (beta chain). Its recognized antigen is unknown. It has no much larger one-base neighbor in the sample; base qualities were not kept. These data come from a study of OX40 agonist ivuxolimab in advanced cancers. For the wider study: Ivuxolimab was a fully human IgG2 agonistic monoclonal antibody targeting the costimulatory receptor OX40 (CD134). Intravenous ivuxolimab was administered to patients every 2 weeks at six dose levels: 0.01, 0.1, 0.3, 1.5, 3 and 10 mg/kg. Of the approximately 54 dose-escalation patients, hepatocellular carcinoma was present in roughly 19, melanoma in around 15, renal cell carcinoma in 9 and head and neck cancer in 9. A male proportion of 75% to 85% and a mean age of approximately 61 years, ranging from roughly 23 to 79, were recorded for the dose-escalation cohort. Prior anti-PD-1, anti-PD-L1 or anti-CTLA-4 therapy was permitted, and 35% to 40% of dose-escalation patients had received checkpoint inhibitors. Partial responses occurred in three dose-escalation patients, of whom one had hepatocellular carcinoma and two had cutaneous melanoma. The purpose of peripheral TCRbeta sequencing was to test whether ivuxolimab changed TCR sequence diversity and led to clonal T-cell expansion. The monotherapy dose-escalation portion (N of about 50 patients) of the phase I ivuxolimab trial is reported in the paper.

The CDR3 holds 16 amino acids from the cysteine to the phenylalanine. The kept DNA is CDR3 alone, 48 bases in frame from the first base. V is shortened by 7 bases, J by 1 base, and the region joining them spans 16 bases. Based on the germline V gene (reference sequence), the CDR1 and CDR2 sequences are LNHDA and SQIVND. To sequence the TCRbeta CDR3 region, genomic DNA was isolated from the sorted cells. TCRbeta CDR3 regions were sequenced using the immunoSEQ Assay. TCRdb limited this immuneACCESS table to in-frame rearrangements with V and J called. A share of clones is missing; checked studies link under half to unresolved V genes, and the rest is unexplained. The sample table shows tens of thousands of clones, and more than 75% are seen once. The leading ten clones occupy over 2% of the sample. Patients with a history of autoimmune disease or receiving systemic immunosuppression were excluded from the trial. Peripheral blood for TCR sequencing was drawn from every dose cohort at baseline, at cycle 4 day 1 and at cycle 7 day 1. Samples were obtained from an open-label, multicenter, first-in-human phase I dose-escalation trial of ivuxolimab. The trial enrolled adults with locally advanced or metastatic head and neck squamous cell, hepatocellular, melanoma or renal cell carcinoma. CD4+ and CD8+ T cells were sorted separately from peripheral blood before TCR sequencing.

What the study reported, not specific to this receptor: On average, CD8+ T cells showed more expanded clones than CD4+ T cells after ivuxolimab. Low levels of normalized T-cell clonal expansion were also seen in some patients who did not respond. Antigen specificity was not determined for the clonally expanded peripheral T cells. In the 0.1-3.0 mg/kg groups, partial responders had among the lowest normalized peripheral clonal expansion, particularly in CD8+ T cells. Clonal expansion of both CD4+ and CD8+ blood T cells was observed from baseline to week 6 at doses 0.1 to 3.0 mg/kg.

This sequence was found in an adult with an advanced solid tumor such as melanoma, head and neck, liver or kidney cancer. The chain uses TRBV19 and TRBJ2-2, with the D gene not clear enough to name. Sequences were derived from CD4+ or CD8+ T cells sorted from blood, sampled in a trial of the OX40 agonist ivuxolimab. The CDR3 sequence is CASISRDLKNTGELFF. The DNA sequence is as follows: TGTGCCAGTATTTCCCGAGACCTAAAGAACACCGGGGAGCTGTTTTTT.